This is a list of T cell receptor beta chains from one sample in a study of regulatory T cells in long-lasting Graves disease. TCRdb ran MiXCR on the multiplex PCR reads and lists one entry per CDR3 protein. The profile covers roughly 320,000 distinct CDR3 sequences, with approximately 15% appearing a single time and roughly 30% taken by the ten largest. These same records also appear under a second study, on T cells in Graves' hyperthyroidism and ophthalmopathy.

Material: peripheral blood mononuclear cells (PBMCs), obtained at new diagnosis, from a patient treated with antithyroid drugs. The receptor source for this set is a man in his forties with Graves disease. CDR3s include the opening cysteine and the closing phenylalanine or tryptophan. D genes are given only for firm matches. Clone size is not always given. Where it is, it says once, few, many or a class for expanded clones.

V	size	J	D	DNA	CDR3
TRBV4-1	few	TRBJ2-1	NA	TGCGCCAGCAGACTCTACGATGGGGTCAATGAGCAGTTCTTC	CASRLYDGVNEQFF
TRBV14	NA	TRBJ2-3	TRBD1	TGTGCCAGCAGCCAAGCCGGGACAGGGGTTTGGAGTACGCAGTATTTT	CASSQAGTGVWSTQYF
TRBV6-1	once	TRBJ2-3	TRBD1	TGTGCCAGCAGTCTCTATACCCCCGGGACAGGGGGTCCAGATACGCAGTATTTT	CASSLYTPGTGGPDTQYF
TRBV28	few	TRBJ2-3	TRBD2	TGTGCCAGCAGTTTACTGCGGGGGGGGCAGGCAGATACGCAGTATTTT	CASSLLRGGQADTQYF
TRBV6-1	many	TRBJ1-1	NA	TGTGCCAGCAGTGAAAGCGAGAACACTGAAGCTTTCTTT	CASSESENTEAFF
TRBV24-1	many	TRBJ2-1	TRBD1	TGTGCCACCAGTGGGGACAGGGGCGTCGCGGGGTCCTACAATGAGCAGTTCTTC	CATSGDRGVAGSYNEQFF
TRBV20-1	many	TRBJ2-7	NA	TGCAGTGCTAGAGTAACCAATGACAGGTTTTCCTACGAGCAGTACTTC	CSARVTNDRFSYEQYF
TRBV18	NA	TRBJ2-7	NA	TGTGCCAGCTCACCTGACAGGCCACGCCACTCCTACGAGCAGTACTTC	CASSPDRPRHSYEQYF
TRBV6-5	NA	TRBJ1-6	NA	TGTGCCAGCAGTTACGGGTTGGGGGGGGGCCAAGATTCACCCCTCCACTTT	CASSYGLGGGQDSPLHF
TRBV6-2/TRBV6-3	many	TRBJ2-1	TRBD1	TGTGCCAGCAGCAACAGGGGGACTTACAATGAGCAGTTCTTC	CASSNRGTYNEQFF
TRBV7-3	many	TRBJ2-1	NA	TGTGCCAGCAGCCCCGGGGTCAATGAGCAGTTCTTC	CASSPGVNEQFF
TRBV30	NA	TRBJ1-2	NA	TGTGCCTGGAGTTCTCGTTATGGCTACACCTTC	CAWSSRYGYTF
TRBV2	many	TRBJ1-3	NA	TGTGCCAGCAGTGTGGATGGAAACACCATATATTTT	CASSVDGNTIYF
TRBV5-1	many	TRBJ2-3	TRBD1	TGCGCCAGCAGGACGAGACAGGGAGCGGATACGCAGTATTTT	CASRTRQGADTQYF
TRBV5-1	NA	TRBJ1-4	NA	TGCGCCAGCAGCTTACCAGGGTGGGCAGCTAATGAAAAACTGTTTTTT	CASSLPGWAANEKLFF
TRBV30	few	TRBJ1-2	NA	TGTGCCTACAGGGTTTACTATGGCTACACCTTC	CAYRVYYGYTF